The clone carrying this T cell receptor (beta chain) has only a few counts. TCRdb passed the RT-PCR reads through MiXCR, listing each CDR3 protein once. The sample has about 960,000 distinct CDR3 sequences; 15% to 20% are singletons. The sample comes from a study of patients and donors after allogeneic stem cell transplantation. The trim removed 5 bases at V and 4 bases at J, leaving 10 bases unmatched. CDR3 length: 15 amino acids. Sequences were obtained from blood, either unsorted or a sorted T cell fraction (not recorded which). The sequence derives from a human donor who was either an allogeneic HSCT recipient or a stem cell or donor lymphocyte infusion donor (not recorded which). It is not recorded whose cells these are; they may come from a transplant donor. The chain is built from TRBV12-3 or TRBV12-4 and TRBJ1-2, with 7 nucleotides matching TRBD1. This CDR3 reads CASSPGQPLLYGYTF. The CDR3 nucleotides are TGTGCCAGCAGTCCGGGACAGCCTCTCCTCTATGGCTACACCTTC.